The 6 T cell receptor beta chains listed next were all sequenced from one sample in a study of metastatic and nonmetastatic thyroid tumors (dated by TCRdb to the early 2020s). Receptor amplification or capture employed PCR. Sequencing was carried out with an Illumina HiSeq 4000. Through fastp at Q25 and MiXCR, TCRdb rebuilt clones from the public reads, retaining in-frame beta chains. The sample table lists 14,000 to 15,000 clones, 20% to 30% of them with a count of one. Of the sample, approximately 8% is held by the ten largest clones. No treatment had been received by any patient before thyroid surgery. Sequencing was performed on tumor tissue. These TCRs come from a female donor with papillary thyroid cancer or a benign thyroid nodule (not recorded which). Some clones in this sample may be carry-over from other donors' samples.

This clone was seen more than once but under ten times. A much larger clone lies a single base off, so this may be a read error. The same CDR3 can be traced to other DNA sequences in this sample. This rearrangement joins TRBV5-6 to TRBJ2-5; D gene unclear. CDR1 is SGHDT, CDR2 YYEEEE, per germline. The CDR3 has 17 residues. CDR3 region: CASSLKGQARLQETQYF. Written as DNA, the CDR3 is TGTGCCAGCAGCTTAAAAGGGCAAGCGCGTCTCCAAGAGACACAGTACTTC.

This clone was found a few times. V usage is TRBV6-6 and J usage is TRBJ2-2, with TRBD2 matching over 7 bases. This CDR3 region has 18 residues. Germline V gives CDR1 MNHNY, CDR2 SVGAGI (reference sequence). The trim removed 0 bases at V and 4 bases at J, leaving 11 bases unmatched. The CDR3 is CASSYSGGFEASTGELFF. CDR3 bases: TGTGCCAGCAGTTACTCGGGAGGGTTTGAGGCTAGCACCGGGGAGCTGTTTTTT.

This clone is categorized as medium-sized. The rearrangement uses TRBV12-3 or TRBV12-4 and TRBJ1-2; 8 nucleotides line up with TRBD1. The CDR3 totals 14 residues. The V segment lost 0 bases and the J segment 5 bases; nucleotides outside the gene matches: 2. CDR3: CASSLAGTGYGYTF. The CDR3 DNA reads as TGTGCCAGCAGTTTAGCCGGGACAGGTTATGGCTACACCTTC.

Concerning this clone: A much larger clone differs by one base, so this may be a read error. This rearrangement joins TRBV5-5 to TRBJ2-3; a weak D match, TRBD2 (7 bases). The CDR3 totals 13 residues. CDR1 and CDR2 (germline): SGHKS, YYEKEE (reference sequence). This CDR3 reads CASSLGGRDMQYF. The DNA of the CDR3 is TGTGCCAGCAGTCTCGGGGGGCGGGATATGCAGTATTTT. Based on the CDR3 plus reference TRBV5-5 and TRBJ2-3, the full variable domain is DAGVTQSPTHLIKTRGQQVTLRCSPISGHKSVSWYQQVLGQGPQFIFQYYEKEERGRGNFPDRFSARQFPNYSSELNVNALLLGDSALYLCASSLGGRDMQYFGPGTRLTVL.

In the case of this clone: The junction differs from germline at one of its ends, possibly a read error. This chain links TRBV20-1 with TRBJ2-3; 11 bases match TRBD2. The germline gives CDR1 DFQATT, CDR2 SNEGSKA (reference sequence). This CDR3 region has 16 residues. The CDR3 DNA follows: TGCGGTGCATACCCCACTAGCGGGAGTGGTGCAGATACGCAGTATTTT. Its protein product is CGAYPTSGSGADTQYF.

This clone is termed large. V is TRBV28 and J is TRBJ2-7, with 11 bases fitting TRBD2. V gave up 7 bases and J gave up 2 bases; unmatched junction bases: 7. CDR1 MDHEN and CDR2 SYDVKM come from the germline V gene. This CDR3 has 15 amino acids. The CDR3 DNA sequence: TGTGCCAGCAAACTTAGCGGGAGGGTGGCCTACGAGCAGTACTTC. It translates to CASKLSGRVAYEQYF.